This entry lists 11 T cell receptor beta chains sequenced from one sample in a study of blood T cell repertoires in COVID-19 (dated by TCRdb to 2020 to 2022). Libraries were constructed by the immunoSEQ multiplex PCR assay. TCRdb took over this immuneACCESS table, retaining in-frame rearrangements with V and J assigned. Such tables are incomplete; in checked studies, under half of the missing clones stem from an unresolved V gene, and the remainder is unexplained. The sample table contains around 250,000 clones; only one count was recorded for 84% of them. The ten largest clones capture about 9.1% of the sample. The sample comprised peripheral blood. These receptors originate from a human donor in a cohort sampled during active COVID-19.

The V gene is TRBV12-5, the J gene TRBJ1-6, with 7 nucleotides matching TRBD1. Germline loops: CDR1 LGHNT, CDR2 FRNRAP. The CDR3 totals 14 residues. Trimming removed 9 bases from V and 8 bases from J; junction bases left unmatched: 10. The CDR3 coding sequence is TGTGCTAGCTCCACCGGGACAGACTATTCACCCCTCCACTTT. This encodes CASSTGTDYSPLHF.

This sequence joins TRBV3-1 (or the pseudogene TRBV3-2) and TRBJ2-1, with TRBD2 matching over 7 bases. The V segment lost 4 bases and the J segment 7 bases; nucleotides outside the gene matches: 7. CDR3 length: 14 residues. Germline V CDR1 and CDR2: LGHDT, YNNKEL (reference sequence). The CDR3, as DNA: TGTGCCAGCAGCCGGGGGGGAGCGGGAAATGAGCAGTTCTTC. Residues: CASSRGGAGNEQFF.

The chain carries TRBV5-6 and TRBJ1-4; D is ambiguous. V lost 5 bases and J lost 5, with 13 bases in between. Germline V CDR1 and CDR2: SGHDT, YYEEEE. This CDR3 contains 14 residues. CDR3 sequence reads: CASSNRVVNEKLFF. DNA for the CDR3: TGTGCCAGCAGTAATCGGGTAGTAAATGAAAAACTGTTTTTT.

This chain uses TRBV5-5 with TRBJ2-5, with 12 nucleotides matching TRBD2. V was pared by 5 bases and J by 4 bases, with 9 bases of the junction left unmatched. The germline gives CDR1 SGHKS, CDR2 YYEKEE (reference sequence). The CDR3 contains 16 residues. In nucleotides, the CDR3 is TGTGCCAGCAGTCAAGGACTAGCGGGAATTGGAGAGACCCAGTACTTC. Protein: CASSQGLAGIGETQYF.

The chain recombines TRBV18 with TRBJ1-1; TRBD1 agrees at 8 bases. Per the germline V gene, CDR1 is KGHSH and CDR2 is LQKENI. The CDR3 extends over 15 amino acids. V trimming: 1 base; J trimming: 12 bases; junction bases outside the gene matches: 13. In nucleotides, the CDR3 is TGTGCCAGCTCACCACTAAGCAAGGCAGGGGGCGATACTTTCTTT. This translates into CASSPLSKAGGDTFF.

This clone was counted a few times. This chain's CDR3 is CASSESWAGGSNEQYF. CDR3 DNA: TGCGCCAGCAGTGAGTCTTGGGCGGGAGGGAGTAACGAGCAGTACTTC. The chain employs TRBV10-2 and TRBJ2-7; 9 bases fit TRBD2. V dropped 0 bases and J dropped 5; count of bases not matched to a gene: 8. Germline V gene data show CDR1 as WSHSY and CDR2 as SAAADI. The length of the CDR3 is 16 residues.

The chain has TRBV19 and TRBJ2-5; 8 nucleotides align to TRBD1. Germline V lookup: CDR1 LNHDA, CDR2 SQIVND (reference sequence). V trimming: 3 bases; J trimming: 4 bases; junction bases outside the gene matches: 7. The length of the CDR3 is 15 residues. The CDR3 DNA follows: TGTGCCAGTAGTATCGACAGGGGTTGGCGAGAGACCCAGTACTTC. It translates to CASSIDRGWRETQYF.

DNA of the CDR3: TGTGCCAGCAGGCTACCGGGACAGGTAGCCTACGAGCAGTACTTC. Translated: CASRLPGQVAYEQYF. The chain joins TRBV2 to TRBJ2-7; TRBD1 aligns across 8 bases. Germline CDR1 reads SNHLY; CDR2 reads FYNNEI. The CDR3 has 15 amino acids. Trimming at V came to 6 bases and at J to 2 bases, leaving 9 bases not matched to a gene.

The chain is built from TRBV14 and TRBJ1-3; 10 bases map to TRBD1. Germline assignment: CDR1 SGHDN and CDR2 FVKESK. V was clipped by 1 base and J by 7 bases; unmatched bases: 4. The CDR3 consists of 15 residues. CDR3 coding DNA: TGTGCCAGCAGCCAAGGGACAGGGGGACAGAACACCATATATTTT. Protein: CASSQGTGGQNTIYF.

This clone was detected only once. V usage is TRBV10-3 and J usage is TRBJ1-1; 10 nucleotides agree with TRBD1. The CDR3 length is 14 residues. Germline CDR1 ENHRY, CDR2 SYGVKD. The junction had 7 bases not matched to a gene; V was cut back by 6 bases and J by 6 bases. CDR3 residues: CAIRKTGGTPEAFF. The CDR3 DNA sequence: TGTGCCATCAGAAAGACAGGGGGCACGCCTGAAGCTTTCTTT.

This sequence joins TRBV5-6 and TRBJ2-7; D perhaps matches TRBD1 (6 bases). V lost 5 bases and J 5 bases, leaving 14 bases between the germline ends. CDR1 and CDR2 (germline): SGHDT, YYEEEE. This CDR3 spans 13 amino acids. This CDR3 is CASRWGRDNEQYF. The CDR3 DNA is TGTGCCAGCAGATGGGGCAGGGACAACGAGCAGTACTTC.